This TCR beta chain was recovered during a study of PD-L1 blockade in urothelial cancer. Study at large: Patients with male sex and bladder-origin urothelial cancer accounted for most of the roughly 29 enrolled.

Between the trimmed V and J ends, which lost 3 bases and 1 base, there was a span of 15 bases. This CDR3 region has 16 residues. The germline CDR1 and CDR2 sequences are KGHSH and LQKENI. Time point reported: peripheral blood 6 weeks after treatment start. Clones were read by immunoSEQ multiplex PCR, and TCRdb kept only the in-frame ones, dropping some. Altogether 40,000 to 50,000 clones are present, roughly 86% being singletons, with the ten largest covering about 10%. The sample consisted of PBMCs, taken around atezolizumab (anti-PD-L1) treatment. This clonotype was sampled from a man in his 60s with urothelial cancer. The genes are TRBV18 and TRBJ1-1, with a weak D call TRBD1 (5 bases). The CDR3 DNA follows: TGTGCCAGCTCACCCCCCCAGGGTAGTTCGAACACTGAAGCTTTCTTT. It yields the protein CASSPPQGSSNTEAFF.